This T cell receptor (beta chain) is drawn from a study of OX40 agonist ivuxolimab in advanced cancers. CDR1 and CDR2 (germline): SGDLS, YYNGEE. This CDR3 region has 13 residues. With 3 bases clipped from V and 8 bases from J, the junction kept 4 bases outside the gene matches. Profiled with immunoSEQ multiplex PCR; TCRdb holds only in-frame clones, not every one. The sample includes some 99,000 clones, less than 95% seen only once; the top ten take around 1.5%. The clonotype comes from an adult with an advanced solid tumor such as melanoma, head and neck, liver or kidney cancer. This material consisted of CD4+ or CD8+ T cells sorted from blood, taken in a trial of the OX40 agonist ivuxolimab. This sequence joins TRBV9 and TRBJ1-4; TRBD1 agrees at 7 bases. The CDR3, as DNA: TGTGCCAGCAGCGCGGGCAGGGGGGAAAAACTGTTTTTT. Protein sequence: CASSAGRGEKLFF.